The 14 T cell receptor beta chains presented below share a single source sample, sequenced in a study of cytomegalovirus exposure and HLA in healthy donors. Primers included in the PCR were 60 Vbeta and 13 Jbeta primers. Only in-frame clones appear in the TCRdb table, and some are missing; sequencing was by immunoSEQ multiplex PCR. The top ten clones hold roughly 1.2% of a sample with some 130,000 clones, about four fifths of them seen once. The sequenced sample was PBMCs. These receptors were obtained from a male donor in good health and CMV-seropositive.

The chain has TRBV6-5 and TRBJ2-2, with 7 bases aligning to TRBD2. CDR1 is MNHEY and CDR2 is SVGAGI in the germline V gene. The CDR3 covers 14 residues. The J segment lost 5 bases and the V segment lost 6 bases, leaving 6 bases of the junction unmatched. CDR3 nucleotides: TGTGCCAGCAGCCATGGGGGAGGGACCGGGGAGCTGTTTTTT. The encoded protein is CASSHGGGTGELFF.

CDR3 loop: CAWSVGTNNSPLHF. CDR3 DNA: TGTGCCTGGAGTGTTGGCACAAATAATTCACCCCTCCACTTT. V is TRBV30 and J is TRBJ1-6; D gene unclear. Between the trimmed V and J ends, which lost 0 bases and 5 bases, there was a span of 8 bases. CDR3 size: 14 residues. Germline V gene lookup returns CDR1 GTSNPN and CDR2 SVGIG (reference sequence).

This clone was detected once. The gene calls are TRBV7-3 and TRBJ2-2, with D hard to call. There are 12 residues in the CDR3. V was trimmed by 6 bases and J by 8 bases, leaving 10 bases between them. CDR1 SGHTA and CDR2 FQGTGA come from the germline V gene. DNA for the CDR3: TGTGCCAGCAGTCTAATCGTTGGGGAGCTGTTTTTT. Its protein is CASSLIVGELFF.

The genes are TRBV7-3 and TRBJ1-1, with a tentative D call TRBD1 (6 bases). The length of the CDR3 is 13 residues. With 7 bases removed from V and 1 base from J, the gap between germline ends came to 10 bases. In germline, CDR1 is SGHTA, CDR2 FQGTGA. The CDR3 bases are TGTGCCAGCAAGGACAGTTCGAACACTGAAGCTTTCTTT. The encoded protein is CASKDSSNTEAFF. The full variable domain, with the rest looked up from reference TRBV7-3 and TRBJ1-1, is GAGVSQTPSNKVTEKGKYVELRCDPISGHTALYWYRQSLGQGPEFLIYFQGTGAADDSGLPNDRFFAVRPEGSVSTLKIQRTERGDSAVYLCASKDSSNTEAFFGQGTRLTVV.

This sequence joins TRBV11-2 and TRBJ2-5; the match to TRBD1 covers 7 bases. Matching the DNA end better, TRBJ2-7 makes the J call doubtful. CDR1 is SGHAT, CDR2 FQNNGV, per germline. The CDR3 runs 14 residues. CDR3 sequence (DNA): TGTGCCAGCAGCTTAGAAGCAGGGGGCTACGAGCAGTACTTC. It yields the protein CASSLEAGGYEQYF.

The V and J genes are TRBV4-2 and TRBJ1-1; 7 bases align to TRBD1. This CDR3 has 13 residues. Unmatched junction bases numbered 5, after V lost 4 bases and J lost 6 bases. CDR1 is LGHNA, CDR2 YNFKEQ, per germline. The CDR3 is CASSLAGTAEAFF. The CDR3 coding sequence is TGTGCCAGCAGCCTGGCCGGGACAGCTGAAGCTTTCTTT.

Written as DNA, the CDR3 is TGTGCCATCAGTGAGGACAGGGGTCGCGACCAGCCCCAGCATTTT. Translated: CAISEDRGRDQPQHF. The chain employs TRBV10-3 and TRBJ1-5; 8 bases align to TRBD1. Per the germline V gene, CDR1 is ENHRY and CDR2 is SYGVKD. V lost 2 bases, J lost 7 bases, and 7 bases stayed unmatched. This CDR3 region has 15 residues.

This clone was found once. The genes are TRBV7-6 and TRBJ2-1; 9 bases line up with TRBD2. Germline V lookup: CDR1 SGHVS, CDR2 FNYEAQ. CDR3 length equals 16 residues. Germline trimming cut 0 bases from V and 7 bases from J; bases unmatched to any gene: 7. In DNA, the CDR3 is TGTGCCAGCAGCTTAGCGCCTGCGGGGGGGCCAAATGAGCAGTTCTTC. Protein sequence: CASSLAPAGGPNEQFF.

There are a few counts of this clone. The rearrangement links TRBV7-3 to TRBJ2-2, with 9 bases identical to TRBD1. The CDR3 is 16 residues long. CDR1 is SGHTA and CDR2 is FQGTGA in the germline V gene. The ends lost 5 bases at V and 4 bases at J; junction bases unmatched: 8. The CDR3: CASSPGGQGATGELFF. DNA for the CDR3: TGTGCCAGCAGCCCAGGGGGACAGGGTGCCACCGGGGAGCTGTTTTTT.

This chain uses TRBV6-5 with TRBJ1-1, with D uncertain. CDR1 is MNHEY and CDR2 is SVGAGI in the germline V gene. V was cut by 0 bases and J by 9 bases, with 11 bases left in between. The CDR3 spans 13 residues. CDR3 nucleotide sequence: TGTGCCAGCAGTTACTCAGGCGGGGTGAAAGCTTTCTTT. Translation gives CASSYSGGVKAFF.

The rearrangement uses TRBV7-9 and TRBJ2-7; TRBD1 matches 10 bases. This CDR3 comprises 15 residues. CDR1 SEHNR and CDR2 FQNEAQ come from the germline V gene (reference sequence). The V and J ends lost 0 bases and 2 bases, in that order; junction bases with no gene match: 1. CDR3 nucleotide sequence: TGTGCCAGCAGCTTAGCGACAGGGGGCCCCTACGAGCAGTACTTC. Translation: CASSLATGGPYEQYF.

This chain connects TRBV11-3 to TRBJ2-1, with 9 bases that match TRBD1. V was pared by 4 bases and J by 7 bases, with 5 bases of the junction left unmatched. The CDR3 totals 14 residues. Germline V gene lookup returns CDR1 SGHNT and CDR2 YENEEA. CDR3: CASSYRTGENEQFF. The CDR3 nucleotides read TGTGCCAGCAGCTATCGGACAGGGGAGAATGAGCAGTTCTTC.

The DNA for the CDR3 is TGTGCCAGCAGTGAAAATCCAGGGGCCGGGGAGCTGTTTTTT. Protein: CASSENPGAGELFF. This chain connects TRBV27 to TRBJ2-2; D is possibly TRBD1 (6 bases). The CDR3 extends over 14 amino acids. From germline, CDR1 is MNHEY and CDR2 SMNVEV (reference sequence). V gave up 5 bases and J gave up 6 bases, with 13 bases separating them.

CDR3 in DNA: TGTGCCAGCAGACTCAACCTGAGGACAGACACCTACGAGCAGTACTTC. Its protein is CASRLNLRTDTYEQYF. The chain links TRBV2 to TRBJ2-7; D perhaps matches TRBD1 (6 bases). V was clipped by 6 bases and J by 2 bases, with 20 bases between them. This CDR3 region has 16 residues. Germline V lookup: CDR1 SNHLY, CDR2 FYNNEI.